These 24 T cell receptor beta chains were sequenced from one sample in a study of blood T cell repertoires in COVID-19 (dated by TCRdb to between 2020 and 2021). Library prep was done by the immunoSEQ multiplex PCR assay. Sourced from immuneACCESS, this table was stored by TCRdb with only in-frame sequences that have V and J called. A share of the clones is absent; for the studies checked, an unresolved V gene accounts for under half, and the remainder has no known explanation. The sample has 250,000 or so clones on record, 86% of them singletons. The top ten constitute 3% of the sample. Material for sequencing was peripheral blood. These receptors were taken from a woman younger than 45 with active or convalescent COVID-19.

The rearrangement uses TRBV5-6 and TRBJ1-3; no firm D call. V was shortened by 0 bases and J by 4 bases, with 14 bases between the two germline ends. The CDR3 totals 16 residues. Germline values: CDR1 SGHDT, CDR2 YYEEEE. The CDR3 loop is CASSLERLVSGNTIYF. CDR3 sequence (DNA): TGTGCCAGCAGCTTGGAGCGCCTGGTCTCGGGAAACACCATATATTTT.

The rearrangement uses TRBV27 and TRBJ1-1, with D unclear. The CDR3 consists of 11 residues. Germline V gene lookup returns CDR1 MNHEY and CDR2 SMNVEV (reference sequence). Trimming cost V 7 bases and J 8 bases, with 11 bases left between them. The CDR3 is CASTPLREAFF. Here the CDR3 DNA reads TGTGCCAGCACCCCGCTGAGGGAAGCTTTCTTT.

J is TRBJ2-1 and V is TRBV12-3 or TRBV12-4, with 8 bases that match TRBD2. The CDR3 runs to 13 residues. V was clipped by 6 bases and J by 6 bases; unmatched bases: 4. The CDR3 spells CASRTGTSNEQFF. The CDR3 DNA follows: TGTGCCAGCAGAACCGGGACTAGCAATGAGCAGTTCTTC.

V usage is TRBV5-1 and J usage is TRBJ1-5; D may be TRBD1 (5 bases). CDR1 is SGHRS, CDR2 YFSETQ, per germline. The CDR3 totals 16 residues. Between the trimmed V and J ends, which lost 4 bases and 1 base, there was a span of 15 bases. CDR3 loop: CASSQEGSPSNQPQHF. CDR3 nucleotides: TGCGCCAGCAGCCAGGAGGGGAGCCCCAGCAATCAGCCCCAGCATTTT.

This clone was picked up one time. The chain joins TRBV27 to TRBJ2-3, with TRBD1 matching over 10 bases. This CDR3 has 16 residues. Germline CDR1 reads MNHEY; CDR2 reads SMNVEV (reference sequence). V gave up 5 bases and J gave up 2 bases; unmatched junction bases: 7. The CDR3 DNA sequence: TGTGCCAGCAGTCCCGGGACAGGGGTGGCCACAGATACGCAGTATTTT. This codes for CASSPGTGVATDTQYF.

The rearrangement links TRBV21-1 to TRBJ1-5. TRBV21-1 is a pseudogene segment. The CDR3 has 16 amino acids. DNA of the CDR3: TGTGCCAGCAGCAAAGTTGATATAGCGGGCAATCAGCCCCAGCATTTT. Translated: CASSKVDIAGNQPQHF.

The rearrangement joins TRBV4-3 to TRBJ2-7; 10 bases line up with TRBD1. Unmatched junction bases numbered 4, after V lost 0 bases and J lost 5 bases. This CDR3 contains 15 residues. Germline V gene sequence: CDR1 LGHNA, CDR2 YSLEER. The CDR3 DNA reads as TGCGCCAGCAGCCAAGAGGACAGGGGGTTTGACGAGCAGTACTTC. Translation gives CASSQEDRGFDEQYF.

J is TRBJ2-1 and V is TRBV6-5; 10 bases align to TRBD1. The CDR3 has 14 amino acids. The ends lost 6 bases at V and 9 bases at J; junction bases unmatched: 8. CDR1 is MNHEY and CDR2 is SVGAGI in the germline V gene. The DNA of the CDR3 is TGTGCCAGCAGCCTTGTGGGACAGGGGTTTGAGCAGTTCTTC. This gives the protein CASSLVGQGFEQFF.

This CDR3 reads CASTPRGASGESSTDTQYF. The CDR3 region has the DNA TGTGCCAGTACCCCGAGGGGGGCTAGCGGGGAGTCTAGCACAGATACGCAGTATTTT. The rearrangement joins TRBV19 to TRBJ2-3, with 9 bases aligning to TRBD2. The CDR3 consists of 19 residues. The V gene end was trimmed by 7 bases and the J gene end by 0 bases; junction bases not matched to a gene: 17. Germline V gene lookup returns CDR1 LNHDA and CDR2 SQIVND (reference sequence).

The rearrangement links TRBV4-2 to TRBJ1-2; TRBD1 matches 8 bases. The V gene end was trimmed by 0 bases and the J gene end by 1 base; junction bases not matched to a gene: 16. Germline V CDR1 and CDR2: LGHNA, YNFKEQ. CDR3 size: 20 residues. Written as DNA, the CDR3 is TGTGCCAGCAGCCAAGATATGGGCCGTATGGCAGGGGGCAATAACTATGGCTACACCTTC. Translating gives CASSQDMGRMAGGNNYGYTF.

The chain links TRBV24-1 to TRBJ2-5; 13 positions agree with TRBD2. The germline V gene has CDR1 KGHDR and CDR2 SFDVKD. V was clipped by 4 bases and J by 0 bases; unmatched bases: 1. This CDR3 region has 16 residues. The CDR3 nucleotides read TGTGCCACCAGTGACGGACTAGCGGGGGACCAAGAGACCCAGTACTTC. Translating it yields CATSDGLAGDQETQYF.

The chain joins TRBV28 to TRBJ1-2; the match to TRBD1 covers 7 bases. Trimming took 1 base from V and 2 from J; bases not matched to a gene: 4. CDR1 and CDR2 (germline): MDHEN, SYDVKM. This CDR3 has 15 amino acids. The chain's CDR3 is CASSLSGTVNYGYTF. The CDR3 DNA follows: TGTGCCAGCAGTTTATCCGGGACAGTGAACTATGGCTACACCTTC.

V usage is TRBV5-6 and J usage is TRBJ1-6, with 9 bases aligning to TRBD1. With 3 bases clipped from V and 0 bases from J, the junction kept 10 bases outside the gene matches. The V gene's germline CDR1 is SGHDT and CDR2 YYEEEE. The CDR3 has 19 residues. The CDR3 bases are TGTGCCAGCAGCTACAGGGGGCAAAGATTAAGCTCCTATAATTCACCCCTCCACTTT. Its translation: CASSYRGQRLSSYNSPLHF.

The gene calls are TRBV13 and TRBJ1-5; the D is unclear. The CDR3 sequence is 14 residues long. V lost 5 bases and J 4 bases, leaving 12 bases between the germline ends. Germline loops: CDR1 PRHDT, CDR2 FYEKMQ (reference sequence). The CDR3 DNA is TGTGCCAGCAGCCTCAGAACCCAGAATCAGCCCCAGCATTTT. Encoded protein: CASSLRTQNQPQHF.

This sequence joins TRBV5-1 and TRBJ1-2; 11 bases map to TRBD1. Germline loops: CDR1 SGHRS, CDR2 YFSETQ. This CDR3 region has 16 residues. Trimming removed 3 bases from V and 4 bases from J; junction bases left unmatched: 8. The CDR3 coding sequence is TGCGCCAGCAGCTGGGGGACAGGGGGAGTCAGCTATGGCTACACCTTC. As protein: CASSWGTGGVSYGYTF. Drawing the rest from reference TRBV5-1 and TRBJ1-2, the complete variable domain is KAGVTQTPRYLIKTRGQQVTLSCSPISGHRSVSWYQQTPGQGLQFLFEYFSETQRNKGNFPGRFSGRQFSNSRSEMNVSTLELGDSALYLCASSWGTGGVSYGYTFGSGTRLTVV.

The sample holds one count of this clone. The chain is built from TRBV11-2 and TRBJ1-2; 7 bases fit TRBD1. Germline CDR1 is SGHAT and CDR2 is FQNNGV. The CDR3 covers 17 residues. J gave up 1 base and V 5 bases, and 13 bases lay outside the gene matches. The CDR3 here is CASSPRDSSHFNYGYTF. DNA for the CDR3: TGTGCCAGCAGCCCCCGGGACAGCTCTCACTTTAACTATGGCTACACCTTC. Filled out from reference TRBV11-2 and TRBJ1-2, the complete variable domain reads EAGVAQSPRYKIIEKRQSVAFWCNPISGHATLYWYQQILGQGPKLLIQFQNNGVVDDSQLPKDRFSAERLKGVDSTLKIQPAKLEDSAVYLCASSPRDSSHFNYGYTFGSGTRLTVV.

The count of this clone is one. This chain connects TRBV5-6 to TRBJ1-5; D is possibly TRBD1 (5 bases). Looked up from germline, CDR1 is SGHDT and CDR2 is YYEEEE. The V end was cut by 1 base, the J end by 6 bases, with 5 bases between. There are 12 residues in the CDR3. Here the CDR3 DNA reads TGTGCCAGCAGCTTGAGGGGTCAGCCCCAGCATTTT. Protein product: CASSLRGQPQHF.

The V and J genes are TRBV21-1 and TRBJ1-2; TRBD1, the D gene given by the table, was not confirmed from the DNA. TRBV21-1 is annotated as a pseudogene. The CDR3 is 15 amino acids. CDR3 nucleotides: TGTGCCAGCAGCCGGGGGACAGGGGGTCACTATGGCTACACCTTC. This translates into CASSRGTGGHYGYTF.

CDR3: CASSSIDRGSYNEQFF. CDR3 sequence (DNA): TGTGCCAGCAGCTCCATTGACAGGGGCTCCTACAATGAGCAGTTCTTC. J is TRBJ2-1 and V is TRBV7-8; 8 positions agree with TRBD1. Germline trimming cut 4 bases from V and 0 bases from J; bases unmatched to any gene: 5. Per the germline V gene, CDR1 is SGHVS and CDR2 is FQNEAQ. The CDR3 totals 16 residues.

The CDR3 sequence is CASRRTGVLVKDTQYF. In DNA form, the CDR3 reads TGTGCCAGCAGAAGAACAGGGGTACTAGTCAAAGATACGCAGTATTTT. V gene TRBV27 combines with J gene TRBJ2-3, with 7 bases matching TRBD1. This CDR3 is built from 16 residues. Germline loops: CDR1 MNHEY, CDR2 SMNVEV (reference sequence). With 6 bases clipped from V and 5 bases from J, the junction kept 14 bases outside the gene matches.

The rearrangement joins TRBV7-2 to TRBJ1-2; 9 bases are shared with TRBD1. CDR3 length equals 14 residues. From germline, CDR1 is SGHTA and CDR2 FQGNSA. J lost 8 bases, V lost 0 bases, and 4 bases had no gene match. The CDR3 region is CASSLAHRGQGYTF. The CDR3 DNA follows: TGTGCCAGCAGCTTAGCCCACAGGGGGCAAGGCTACACCTTC.

This clone was counted once. The rearrangement joins TRBV28 to TRBJ1-4; D is uncertain. V lost 2 bases and J lost 1, with 11 bases in between. This CDR3 contains 16 residues. CDR1 is MDHEN and CDR2 is SYDVKM in the germline V gene. CDR3 nucleotide sequence: TGTGCCAGCAGTTTAAATAGTCCGGGAACTAATGAAAAACTGTTTTTT. Translated, it gives CASSLNSPGTNEKLFF.

The J gene is TRBJ1-6, the V gene TRBV2; D uncertain. Deletions cut 11 bases from V and 7 bases from J, with 15 bases between. Germline assignment: CDR1 SNHLY and CDR2 FYNNEI. This CDR3 contains 13 residues. CDR3 protein: CAGQVDANSPLHF. The CDR3 nucleotides are TGTGCCGGGCAGGTGGATGCAAATTCACCCCTCCACTTT.

The CDR3 DNA reads TGTGCCAGTAGTATTAACAGTAACTATGGCTACACCTTC. This encodes CASSINSNYGYTF. This chain links TRBV19 with TRBJ1-2; the D is unclear. The CDR3 loop spans 13 amino acids. Germline V CDR1 and CDR2: LNHDA, SQIVND (reference sequence). Trimming shortened V by 3 bases and J by 1 base, and 6 bases separated the two germline ends.